Following are 13 T cell receptor beta chains from one sample sequenced in a study of a mutant IDH1 vaccine in newly diagnosed glioma. Their recognized antigens are unknown. This sample's time point: week 23, last vaccination. Every vaccine dose comprised 300 ug of mutant IDH1 20-mer peptide plus topical imiquimod. Produced via immunoSEQ multiplex PCR; TCRdb's table is partial and in-frame only. The sample has 52,000 or so clones; roughly 80% are singletons. The sample was PBMCs, taken from a glioma patient whose treatment included an IDH1 peptide vaccine. These receptors all come from a man aged 35-49 years with glioma.

This sequence joins TRBV4-1 and TRBJ1-1; 7 bases align to TRBD1. V was pared by 1 base and J by 8 bases, with 1 base of the junction left unmatched. CDR1 is MGHRA and CDR2 is YSYEKL in the germline V gene. The CDR3 spans 12 residues. The CDR3 sequence: CASSQVRGEAFF. The CDR3 bases are TGCGCCAGCAGCCAAGTCAGGGGGGAAGCTTTCTTT.

This chain connects TRBV6-1 to TRBJ2-7; D may be TRBD2 (5 bases). Germline values: CDR1 MNHNS, CDR2 SASEGT. This CDR3 contains 15 residues. V dropped 6 bases and J dropped 3 bases, with 18 bases sitting between them. CDR3 amino acids: CASRVDGVGVYEQYF. The CDR3 DNA follows: TGTGCCAGCAGGGTAGACGGAGTCGGGGTCTACGAGCAGTACTTC.

In DNA form, the CDR3 reads TGTGCCAGCGGTGGAACCGTCCTGACTTTC. This codes for CASGGTVLTF. V is TRBV7-9 and J is TRBJ2-6; D call uncertain. CDR1 and CDR2 (germline): SEHNR, FQNEAQ (reference sequence). Deletions cut 8 bases from V and 12 bases from J, with 8 bases between. The CDR3 is 10 residues long.

The sample holds one count of this clone. This sequence joins TRBV5-8 and TRBJ2-7; 8 positions agree with TRBD1. Germline-derived CDR1 and CDR2 are SGHTS and YDEGEE. With 2 bases clipped from V and 2 bases from J, the junction kept 3 bases outside the gene matches. CDR3 length: 14 amino acids. Here the CDR3 DNA reads TGTGCCAGCAGCTTTGGGACAGGTACCTACGAGCAGTACTTC. Protein product: CASSFGTGTYEQYF.

The chain combines TRBV13 with TRBJ2-6, with D maybe TRBD2 (6 bases). The CDR3 runs to 14 residues. The V gene lost 5 bases and the J gene lost 1 base, with 6 bases spanning the gap. From germline, CDR1 is PRHDT and CDR2 FYEKMQ (reference sequence). CDR3 sequence reads: CASSRGSGANVLTF. In DNA, the CDR3 is TGTGCCAGCAGCCGGGGGTCTGGGGCCAACGTCCTGACTTTC.

The chain uses TRBV7-6 and TRBJ1-6; D gene unclear. The CDR3 is made up of 16 amino acids. Trimming cost V 0 bases and J 6 bases, with 12 bases left between them. Germline V gives CDR1 SGHVS, CDR2 FNYEAQ. The CDR3 sequence: CASSLAVAAANSPLHF. The CDR3, as DNA: TGTGCCAGCAGCTTAGCTGTAGCGGCGGCTAATTCACCCCTCCACTTT. Combining the CDR3 with reference TRBV7-6 and TRBJ1-6 gives the whole variable domain GAGVSQSPRYKVTKRGQDVALRCDPISGHVSLYWYRQALGQGPEFLTYFNYEAQQDKSGLPNDRFSAERPEGSISTLTIQRTEQRDSAMYRCASSLAVAAANSPLHFGNGTRLTVT.

This chain joins TRBV5-1 and TRBJ1-4; D gene ambiguous. Germline CDR1 is SGHRS and CDR2 is YFSETQ. With 4 bases removed from V and 0 bases from J, the gap between germline ends came to 10 bases. The CDR3 is 15 amino acids. As DNA, the CDR3 is TGCGCCAGCAGCCTGGTCGGTGCAACTAATGAAAAACTGTTTTTT. Translation gives CASSLVGATNEKLFF.

The sample holds a few counts of this clone. The chain uses TRBV5-1 and TRBJ2-1; D ambiguous. The germline CDR1 and CDR2 sequences are SGHRS and YFSETQ. V dropped 7 bases and J dropped 3 bases, with 17 bases sitting between them. The CDR3 consists of 15 residues. The DNA for the CDR3 is TGCGCCAGCCATCCTCAACCCGAACTCTACAATGAGCAGTTCTTC. This gives the protein CASHPQPELYNEQFF.

The V call is TRBV9, the J call TRBJ2-7; D unresolved. Germline loops: CDR1 SGDLS, CDR2 YYNGEE. The germline V and J ends were trimmed by 4 bases and 0 bases, with 14 bases remaining between them. The CDR3 covers 15 residues. The DNA of the CDR3 is TGTGCCAGCAGCACCGGTGGGCACGGCTCCTACGAGCAGTACTTC. Its protein product is CASSTGGHGSYEQYF.

The CDR3 DNA reads TGTGCCAACCAGAAGAACACCGGGGAGCTGTTTTTT. It encodes CANQKNTGELFF. The J gene is TRBJ2-2, the V gene TRBV6-1; D gene uncertain. V dropped 10 bases and J dropped 1 base, with 7 bases sitting between them. CDR1 and CDR2 from the germline V gene are MNHNS and SASEGT. The CDR3 covers 12 residues.

This clone has more than one count but fewer than ten. The chain has TRBV6-5 and TRBJ1-2, with D hard to call. This CDR3 spans 14 amino acids. Trimming pared 1 base from V and 2 bases from J, leaving 8 bases between. The germline V gene encodes CDR1 MNHEY and CDR2 SVGAGI. CDR3: CASSYFAGNYGYTF. DNA of the CDR3: TGTGCCAGCAGTTACTTCGCGGGAAACTATGGCTACACCTTC.

The chain recombines TRBV2 with TRBJ1-5; weak D call: TRBD1 (5 bases). Germline V CDR1 and CDR2: SNHLY, FYNNEI. V gave up 7 bases and J gave up 2 bases, with 15 bases separating them. The CDR3 runs to 15 residues. The CDR3 sequence is CASIRDGGRNQPQHF. The CDR3 nucleotides read TGTGCCAGCATTAGAGATGGGGGTCGCAATCAGCCCCAGCATTTT.

The chain has TRBV5-4 and TRBJ2-3, with 7 bases aligning to TRBD1. V gave up 4 bases and J gave up 2 bases; unmatched junction bases: 7. Germline CDR1 SGHNT, CDR2 YYREEE (reference sequence). CDR3 length equals 15 residues. This CDR3 is CASSTDRDHTDTQYF. Written as DNA, the CDR3 is TGTGCCAGCAGCACCGACAGGGACCACACAGATACGCAGTATTTT.